A selection of T cell receptor beta chains follows, all from one sample in a study of cytotoxic CD8 clonotypes in ibrutinib-treated CLL. The method was immunoSEQ multiplex PCR; TCRdb's version includes in-frame clones alone and lacks a portion of them. Among over 95,000 clones, roughly 60% were seen once, and the ten largest hold about 40%. Sequenced material: PBMCs, taken after 24 months of ibrutinib treatment. The receptors were sampled from a human donor with chronic lymphocytic leukemia. Each CDR3 is given with its conserved first and last residue. Each record gives: CDR3 DNA, CDR3 protein, J gene, V gene, clone size, D gene. D genes are given only for firm matches. Rows give clone size only sometimes, using once, few, many, or a class for an expanded clone.

DNA: TGTGCCAGCAGCGTAGGGGACGGAACCTACGAGCAGTACTTC
CDR3: CASSVGDGTYEQYF
J: TRBJ2-7
V: TRBV9
size: -
D: -

DNA: TGTGCCAGCAGCGCGGACTATGGCTACACCTTC
CDR3: CASSADYGYTF
J: TRBJ1-2
V: TRBV6-6
size: few
D: -

DNA: TGTGCCAGCAGTGTGGGACTAGCAGGATCCTACAATGAGCAGTTCTTC
CDR3: CASSVGLAGSYNEQFF
J: TRBJ2-1
V: TRBV27
size: -
D: TRBD2

DNA: TGTGCCACCAGCAGAGATCTTGCCCAGCCCCAGCATTTT
CDR3: CATSRDLAQPQHF
J: TRBJ1-5
V: TRBV15
size: -
D: -

DNA: TGTGCCAGCAGTTGGACATACACCGGGGAGCTGTTTTTT
CDR3: CASSWTYTGELFF
J: TRBJ2-2
V: TRBV28
size: -
D: -

DNA: TGTGCCAGCAGCCCTGGAACCTGGACATCCTGGGGCCAGTACTTC
CDR3: CASSPGTWTSWGQYF
J: TRBJ2-5
V: TRBV11-1
size: -
D: -

DNA: TGTGCCAGCAGCGCCGACAGGGGTAATTCACCCCTCCACTTT
CDR3: CASSADRGNSPLHF
J: TRBJ1-6
V: TRBV6-6
size: few
D: TRBD1

DNA: TGTGCCAGCGGCGGGGGACAGGGGAGACATCAGCCCCAGCATTTT
CDR3: CASGGGQGRHQPQHF
J: TRBJ1-5
V: TRBV28
size: -
D: TRBD1

DNA: TGTGCCAGCAGTGAGGAAGCGGGGGCCAGCACAGATACGCAGTATTTT
CDR3: CASSEEAGASTDTQYF
J: TRBJ2-3
V: TRBV2
size: -
D: TRBD2

DNA: TGTGCCAGCAGTCAACAGTGGAACACTGAAGCTTTCTTT
CDR3: CASSQQWNTEAFF
J: TRBJ1-1
V: TRBV6-6
size: few
D: -

DNA: TGTGCCAGCAGTTACTCGAGTCAGGGGCCCTACGAGCAGTACTTC
CDR3: CASSYSSQGPYEQYF
J: TRBJ2-7
V: TRBV6-5
size: -
D: -

DNA: TGTGCCAGCAGCTTAACAGGGACAGATACGCAGTATTTT
CDR3: CASSLTGTDTQYF
J: TRBJ2-3
V: TRBV7-2
size: -
D: -

DNA: TGTGCCAGCAGTTCCCAGGGGAACTATGGCTACACCTTC
CDR3: CASSSQGNYGYTF
J: TRBJ1-2
V: TRBV6-5
size: -
D: -

DNA: TGTGCCAGCTCACAACTAGCGGGGAAAATCTCTGGGGCCAACGTCCTGACTTTC
CDR3: CASSQLAGKISGANVLTF
J: TRBJ2-6
V: TRBV18
size: -
D: TRBD2

DNA: TGTGCCAGCAGTACCACAGGGTACACTAGAGAGACCCAGTACTTC
CDR3: CASSTTGYTRETQYF
J: TRBJ2-5
V: TRBV28
size: few
D: -

DNA: TGTGCCAGCAGCCCCAATCAGGGGAATTCACCCCTCCACTTT
CDR3: CASSPNQGNSPLHF
J: TRBJ1-6
V: TRBV7-2
size: -
D: -

DNA: TGCGCCAGCAGCTTGACCGTCGGGGGCGAGCAGTACTTC
CDR3: CASSLTVGGEQYF
J: TRBJ2-7
V: TRBV5-1
size: -
D: -

DNA: TGCAGCGTTGAAATGGGTCGAATCGACGAGCAGTACTTC
CDR3: CSVEMGRIDEQYF
J: TRBJ2-7
V: TRBV29-1
size: many
D: -

DNA: TGCATCAGGGTGGGGGCTTTGAACGAAAAACTGTTTTTT
CDR3: CIRVGALNEKLFF
J: TRBJ1-4
V: TRBV29-1
size: -
D: -

DNA: TGCGCCAGCAGCTTGGGGGATGACGGGACCGGGGAGCTGTTTTTT
CDR3: CASSLGDDGTGELFF
J: TRBJ2-2
V: TRBV5-1
size: -
D: -

DNA: TGCAGCGTTTCGCCCCCGGGAGGGGGAGCCTACGAGCAGTACTTC
CDR3: CSVSPPGGGAYEQYF
J: TRBJ2-7
V: TRBV29-1
size: -
D: TRBD2

DNA: TGTGCCAGCAGCGTAGTTAGCGGGGGTACAGATACGCAGTATTTT
CDR3: CASSVVSGGTDTQYF
J: TRBJ2-3
V: TRBV9
size: few
D: TRBD2

DNA: TGTGCCAGCAGTTCCCAGACCTACGAGCAGTACTTC
CDR3: CASSSQTYEQYF
J: TRBJ2-7
V: TRBV2
size: few
D: -

DNA: TGTGCCAGCAGCTCGGGACTAGGGGACACCGGGGAGCTGTTTTTT
CDR3: CASSSGLGDTGELFF
J: TRBJ2-2
V: TRBV11-3
size: -
D: TRBD2

DNA: TGTGCCAGCAGTTTTCAAATCTATGGCTACACCTTC
CDR3: CASSFQIYGYTF
J: TRBJ1-2
V: TRBV28
size: few
D: -

DNA: TGTGCCAGCAGCGCACAACAGGGGGCGGTGGGTGAAGCTTTCTTT
CDR3: CASSAQQGAVGEAFF
J: TRBJ1-1
V: TRBV7-2
size: -
D: TRBD1